This entry features one T cell receptor beta chain sequence. This sample is part of a study of a mutant IDH1 vaccine in newly diagnosed glioma. Study-level information: Averaging approximately 40 years of age, treated patients were about 62% male and about 38% female.

The CDR3 has 16 residues. Looked up from germline, CDR1 is SGHDN and CDR2 is FVKESK. V lost 6 bases and J lost 3, with 20 bases in between. This table comes from immunoSEQ multiplex PCR, and its TCRdb copy is limited to in-frame clones, with some not included. The table lists roughly 25,000 clones, 80% to 95% of them singletons. Documented time point: baseline, week 1 (first vaccination visit). The treatment: pre-vaccination baseline after standard-of-care therapy. New WHO grade 3 or 4 IDH1-mutant, ATRX-lost astrocytomas were present in all donors. This specimen consisted of PBMCs, obtained from a glioma patient treated with radiotherapy, temozolomide or both. This receptor was identified in a man younger than 40 with glioma. This chain links TRBV14 with TRBJ1-1, with D tentatively TRBD1 (6 bases). CDR3 sequence: CASRGRGQRWDTEAFF. DNA of the CDR3: TGTGCCAGCAGGGGACGAGGACAGCGGTGGGACACTGAAGCTTTCTTT.